This is a list of T cell receptor beta chains from one sample in a study of blood T cells in healthy people across ages. One entry per CDR3 protein results from TCRdb running MiXCR on the 5' RACE reads. The repertoire holds 800,000 to 950,000 distinct CDR3 sequences, with 36% as singletons. The sequencing sample was made of blood. Receptor source: a man aged 18 to 29 in good health. CDR3s include the opening cysteine and the closing phenylalanine or tryptophan. The D gene is left open where the match is weak. For some rows the clone size is stated as once, few or many, or as a class when expanded; others skip it.

clone_size j_call v_call d_call cdr3_nt cdr3_aa
- TRBJ2-7 TRBV9 - TGTGCCAGCAGCGCCTCCGTGGGTCGGGAGCAGTACTTC CASSASVGREQYF
- TRBJ1-1 TRBV6-6 - TGTGCCAGCAGCGATCCTGGGACAAGGAACACTGAAGCTTTCTTT CASSDPGTRNTEAFF
many TRBJ2-3 TRBV20-1 - TGCAGTGCCACCGAGAGACAGTGGACAGATACGCAGTATTTT CSATERQWTDTQYF
many TRBJ2-1 TRBV20-1 TRBD2 TGCAGTGCTAGCGCCGGGGCTGGGGGGGACTCCTACAATGAGCAGTTCTTC CSASAGAGGDSYNEQFF
once TRBJ2-7 TRBV7-2 TRBD2 TGTGCCAGCAGCGGACGGGGGGGCTTCTACGAGCAGTACTTC CASSGRGGFYEQYF
few TRBJ1-5 TRBV20-1 - TGCAGTGCTAGAGATCTGGGACACACAAATCAGCCCCAGCATTTT CSARDLGHTNQPQHF
few TRBJ1-5 TRBV29-1 - TGCAGCGTTGGGGGGAGTAGCAATCAGCCCCAGCATTTT CSVGGSSNQPQHF
- TRBJ2-1 TRBV2 TRBD2 TGTGCCAGCACGGAGCGGGGAAGCTCCTACAATGAGCAGTTCTTC CASTERGSSYNEQFF
few TRBJ2-3 TRBV5-1 TRBD2 TGCGCCAGCAGCTTGCCCCCCGGACTAGCGGGGGGCACAGATACGCAGTATTTT CASSLPPGLAGGTDTQYF
many TRBJ1-2 TRBV12-3/TRBV12-4 - TGTGCCAGCAGTTCCGGGACTCCTCCCGATGGCTACACCTTC CASSSGTPPDGYTF
few TRBJ1-1 TRBV6-6 - TGTGCCAGCAGTTACACAGATAACACTGAAGCTTTCTTT CASSYTDNTEAFF
few TRBJ2-2 TRBV12-3/TRBV12-4 - TGTGCCAGCAGTTTTCAGGGGTCGGACACCGGGGAGCTGTTTTTT CASSFQGSDTGELFF
many TRBJ2-1 TRBV7-2 - TGTGCCAGCAGCTTCGACGTGGGGGCCTCCTACAATGAGCAGTTCTTC CASSFDVGASYNEQFF
- TRBJ2-5 TRBV7-9 - TGTGCCAGCAGCTTCTCCCCAGCGGAGCCTCAAGAGACCCAGTACTTC CASSFSPAEPQETQYF
many TRBJ2-1 TRBV20-1 TRBD2 TGCAGTGCTAGAAAGCGGGGGATTGACAATGAGCAGTTCTTC CSARKRGIDNEQFF
- TRBJ1-1 TRBV6-2/TRBV6-3 - TGTGCCAGCAGTGAAACAAGGGCGGACACTGAAGCTTTCTTT CASSETRADTEAFF
few TRBJ2-6 TRBV27 - TGTGCCAGCAGACCCAGGGGATCTGGGGCCAACGTCCTGACTTTC CASRPRGSGANVLTF
- TRBJ2-7 TRBV5-1 TRBD2 TGCGCCAGCAGCTTGGAAAGCGGGGGGACCTACGAGCAGTACTTC CASSLESGGTYEQYF
- TRBJ2-5 TRBV29-1 TRBD1 TGCAGCGTTGAGGCAGGGGGCGGGTACTTC CSVEAGGGYF
few TRBJ2-2 TRBV6-6 - TGTGCCATATTACGGACAGACGTGAACACCGGGGAGCTGTTTTTT CAILRTDVNTGELFF
once TRBJ2-1 TRBV30 - TGTGCCTGGAGTGGCGGGCAGGGGACTGAGCAGTTCTTC CAWSGGQGTEQFF
few TRBJ1-5 TRBV6-5 - TGTGCCAGCAGTCTGCACAGGAGCAATCAGCCCCAGCATTTT CASSLHRSNQPQHF
- TRBJ1-1 TRBV5-1 - TGCGCCAGCAGCGCCCGGACAGCAACGAACACTGAAGCTTTCTTT CASSARTATNTEAFF
- TRBJ2-5 TRBV6-5 TRBD2 TGTGCCAGCAGGGGACTAGCGGGGGGTCAAGAGACCCAGTACTTC CASRGLAGGQETQYF
- TRBJ1-3 TRBV24-1 - TGTGCCACCGTACAGGGCTCTGGAAACACCATATATTTT CATVQGSGNTIYF
- TRBJ1-1 TRBV7-3 - TGTGCCAGCAGCTCCCGTAGGGGGGAAGGAGCTTTCTTT CASSSRRGEGAFF
- TRBJ2-5 TRBV20-1 TRBD2 TGCAGTGCTGGACCTAGCGGGGTCCAAGAGACCCAGTACTTC CSAGPSGVQETQYF
- TRBJ2-5 TRBV7-9 - TGTGCCAGCAGCTTAGCGGAGATAGATGAGCAGTACTTC CASSLAEIDEQYF
once TRBJ1-2 TRBV6-5 TRBD1 TGTGCCAGCAGTTACTCGTCGGGAACAGGGGGCGCTTCCTATGGCTACACCTTC CASSYSSGTGGASYGYTF
- TRBJ1-1 TRBV7-2 - TGTGCCAGCAGCTCCCTTTTAAGCACTGAAGCTTTCTTT CASSSLLSTEAFF
- TRBJ2-7 TRBV14 - TGTGCCAGCAGCCAAGATTTCAATCCACTTGACTACAATGAGCAGTACTTC CASSQDFNPLDYNEQYF
- TRBJ1-2 TRBV3-1 TRBD1 TGTGCCAGCAGCAACAAGGGACAGGGAAGTGGCTACACCTTC CASSNKGQGSGYTF
- TRBJ2-3 TRBV12-3/TRBV12-4 - TGTGCCAGCAGGACCATACAGGGAGGACTCCTAACAGATACGCAGTATTTT CASRTIQGGLLTDTQYF
few TRBJ1-4 TRBV12-3/TRBV12-4 - TGTGCCAGCAGTTTGTGGCGCGCAACTAATGAAAAACTGTTTTTT CASSLWRATNEKLFF
- TRBJ1-4 TRBV7-8 - TGTGCCAGCAGACCTACCCCGGGGACTGAAAAACTGTTTTTT CASRPTPGTEKLFF
- TRBJ1-4 TRBV12-3/TRBV12-4 - TGTGCCAGCACGGGGTACGCTAATGAAAAACTGTTTTTT CASTGYANEKLFF
- TRBJ2-7 TRBV20-1 - TGCACTGCTAGAGGAGGGGGGGACCTCTACGAGCAGTACTTC CTARGGGDLYEQYF
- TRBJ2-1 TRBV4-1 TRBD2 TGCGCCAGCAGCCAAGAGAATAGCGGGGGTGGAGCCTACAAGGAGCAGTTCTTC CASSQENSGGGAYKEQFF
few TRBJ2-1 TRBV7-7 TRBD1 TGTGCTAGCAGCTTAGTACAGGGGAACGGGAATGAGCAGTTCTTC CASSLVQGNGNEQFF
- TRBJ1-1 TRBV29-1 - TGCAGCGGTAACAGGGTCGGCACTGAAGCTTTCTTT CSGNRVGTEAFF
- TRBJ2-1 TRBV6-2/TRBV6-3 TRBD2 TGTGCCAGCAGTTACGGACTAGAATACAATGAGCAGTTCTTC CASSYGLEYNEQFF
few TRBJ1-2 TRBV5-5 - TGTGCCAGCAGCTTGGGGACCGACTACTATGGCTACACCTTC CASSLGTDYYGYTF
- TRBJ1-1 TRBV12-3/TRBV12-4 - TGTGCCAGTGGCCCGGGCTTCACTGAAGCTTTCTTT CASGPGFTEAFF
- TRBJ1-1 TRBV6-2/TRBV6-3 TRBD1 TGTGCCAGCAGAGACGGGACAGGGGGGATGAACACTGAAGCTTTCTTT CASRDGTGGMNTEAFF
- TRBJ1-5 TRBV29-1 - TGCAGCGGTGATGAAGGGCAGCCCCAGCATTTT CSGDEGQPQHF
few TRBJ2-5 TRBV7-2 - TGTGCCAGCAGCTCGCCAGAGGACAACTACAATGAGCAGTACTTC CASSSPEDNYNEQYF
- TRBJ1-2 TRBV6-5 - TGTGCCAGCAGTGCAGACAGACTCTATGGCTACACCTTC CASSADRLYGYTF
- TRBJ2-7 TRBV12-3/TRBV12-4 TRBD2 TGTGCCAGCAGTCATAGCGGGGGGGCGAACGAGCAGTACTTC CASSHSGGANEQYF
- TRBJ1-5 TRBV5-5 TRBD1 TGTGCCAGCAGCTTACGACAGGGGAACAATCAGCCCCAGCATTTT CASSLRQGNNQPQHF
- TRBJ1-3 TRBV5-1 - TGCGCCAGCAGCCCGTCAGAAGCCTCTGGAAACACCATATATTTT CASSPSEASGNTIYF
few TRBJ2-2 TRBV4-2 - TGTGCCAGCAGCCCCCTAAGTAGCGGACACACCGGGGAGCTGTTTTTT CASSPLSSGHTGELFF
- TRBJ2-1 TRBV6-5 TRBD1 TGTGCCAGCGGGGGACAGGGGTTCCATGAGCAGTTCTTC CASGGQGFHEQFF
- TRBJ1-2 TRBV12-3/TRBV12-4 TRBD1 TGTGCCACCCCAGGAGGGACAGGGGGTGGCTACACCTTC CATPGGTGGGYTF
- TRBJ1-2 TRBV3-1 TRBD1 TGTGCCAGCAGCCAACAGTTGGGGACAGGGCGCCCAGGCTACACCTTC CASSQQLGTGRPGYTF